These T cell receptor beta chains were read from a single sample in a study of T cells in Graves' hyperthyroidism and ophthalmopathy. TCRdb reprocessed the multiplex PCR reads via MiXCR and lists one record per CDR3 protein. Seen here are hundreds of thousands of distinct CDR3 sequences, 12% to 15% observed once, and the top ten hold about 20%. Sequencing was done on a sample of blood. The source is a woman aged 55-69 years with Graves' ophthalmopathy. The CDR3 runs from the conserved cysteine through the conserved F or W. A D gene is named only where the DNA matches it firmly. For some rows the clone size is stated as once, few or many, or as a class when expanded; others skip it.

>many|TRBJ2-1|TRBV12-3/TRBV12-4|NA
TGTGCCAGCAGTTTAGTTCTTGGCATGAATGAGCAGTTCTTC
CASSLVLGMNEQFF
>few|TRBJ2-3|TRBV28|TRBD2
TGTGCCAGCAGTTTCCGCGGCGGGGGACCAAGCACAGATACGCAGTATTTT
CASSFRGGGPSTDTQYF
>NA|TRBJ2-3|TRBV6-1|TRBD2
TGTGCCAGCAGTCGGAACTGGGGAGGGGATACGCAGTATTTT
CASSRNWGGDTQYF
>few|TRBJ1-5|TRBV5-6|NA
TGTGCCAGCAGCTGGTTTGGGGGTGCCAATCAGCCCCAGCATTTT
CASSWFGGANQPQHF
>NA|TRBJ2-5|TRBV5-1|TRBD1
TGCGCCAGCACCCAGTTCGGGACAGTCCAAGAGACCCAGTACTTC
CASTQFGTVQETQYF
>many|TRBJ1-1|TRBV12-3/TRBV12-4|NA
TGTGCCAGCATTACCACAGGATCAAACACTGAAGCTTTCTTT
CASITTGSNTEAFF
>many|TRBJ2-2|TRBV6-1|TRBD1
TGTGCCAGCAGCCGCGGACAGGGATACACCGGGGAGCTGTTTTTT
CASSRGQGYTGELFF
>NA|TRBJ1-5|TRBV28|TRBD1
TGTGCCAGCAGTTTCGCAGGGGGTGGTAATCAGCCCCAGCATTTT
CASSFAGGGNQPQHF
>many|TRBJ2-7|TRBV11-2|NA
TGTGCCAGCAGCCCGGCGCTCTCCTACGAGCAGTACTTC
CASSPALSYEQYF
>NA|TRBJ1-4|TRBV11-2|NA
TGTGCCAGCAGCTCCTATGGGGGAAGAAGTGAAAAACTGTTTTTT
CASSSYGGRSEKLFF
>many|TRBJ2-1|TRBV28|NA
TGTGCCAGCAGTTTACCTCTAGTGGGAGGTGCCAATGAGCAGTTCTTC
CASSLPLVGGANEQFF
>many|TRBJ1-2|TRBV7-9|NA
TGTGCCAGCAGCTTAATAGGGAGGTATGGCTACACCTTC
CASSLIGRYGYTF
>many|TRBJ2-5|TRBV18|NA
TGTGCCAGCTCACCAGTCAAGGAGACCCAGTACTTC
CASSPVKETQYF
>NA|TRBJ2-6|TRBV25-1|NA
TGTGCCAGCAGTGAAGGGTATGGGGCCAACGTCCTGACTTTC
CASSEGYGANVLTF
>once|TRBJ1-5|TRBV19|NA
TGTGCCAGTAGTCCCTTGTCGCCTTATAGCAATCAGCCCCAGCATTTT
CASSPLSPYSNQPQHF
>NA|TRBJ2-2|TRBV14|NA
TGTGCCAGCAGCTGGACTAACGCGAACACCGGGGAGCTGTTTTTT
CASSWTNANTGELFF
>many|TRBJ2-1|TRBV12-5|NA
TGTGCTAGTGGCCCAATCTTGGCTTACAATGAGCAGTTCTTC
CASGPILAYNEQFF
>many|TRBJ2-3|TRBV2|NA
TGTGCCAGCAGTTGGGACATCGATACGCAGTATTTT
CASSWDIDTQYF
>many|TRBJ2-7|TRBV18|NA
TGTGCCAGCTCACCAAGACAGGACCCCTACGAGCAGTACTTC
CASSPRQDPYEQYF
>many|TRBJ1-4|TRBV7-2|NA
TGTGCCAGCAGCTTAGTCCAGGGAATCTATGAAAAACTGTTTTTT
CASSLVQGIYEKLFF
>once|TRBJ1-3|TRBV28|NA
TGTGCCAGCAGTTTATTCCCCACGGACAGTTACTCTGGAAACACCATATATTTT
CASSLFPTDSYSGNTIYF
>many|TRBJ2-7|TRBV20-1|TRBD2
TGCAGTGCCCTTAGGCGGGAGGGGGCCTACGAGCAGTACTTC
CSALRREGAYEQYF
>few|TRBJ1-2|TRBV19|NA
TGTGCCAGTAGCCCTCAGTCGACACTAGACTATGGCTACACCTTC
CASSPQSTLDYGYTF
>many|TRBJ1-2|TRBV11-3|NA
TGTGCCAGCAGCCCCCCGGAGCAGGGAGGGAACTATGGCTACACCTTC
CASSPPEQGGNYGYTF
>many|TRBJ2-7|TRBV11-2|TRBD2
TGTGCCAGCAGCTTTGGAACTAGCGGGAGGGCCGGAGCCTACGAGCAGTACTTC
CASSFGTSGRAGAYEQYF
>many|TRBJ2-3|TRBV5-4|NA
TGTGCCAGCAGCTTGTTCCCAGCCACAGATACGCAGTATTTT
CASSLFPATDTQYF
>NA|TRBJ2-1|TRBV6-1|TRBD2
TGTGCCAGCAGTTCCCGGGGGGGGGCTCTCAATGAGCAGTTCTTC
CASSSRGGALNEQFF
>many|TRBJ2-1|TRBV18|TRBD1
TGTGCCAGCTCACCCGAGGGGGCATACAATGAGCAGTTCTTC
CASSPEGAYNEQFF
>many|TRBJ1-2|TRBV30|NA
TGTGCCTGGAGTGTAACGGGGATCTATGGCTACACCTTC
CAWSVTGIYGYTF
>many|TRBJ2-1|TRBV5-1|NA
TGCGCCAGCAGCTTTGGTGACTTTTGGGATGAGCAGTTCTTC
CASSFGDFWDEQFF
>few|TRBJ2-2|TRBV19|NA
TGTGCCAGTAGTATGGCCCCTAGCGACACCGGGGAGCTGTTTTTT
CASSMAPSDTGELFF
>NA|TRBJ1-1|TRBV10-3|NA
TGTGCCTCCCGGGTCTCTGAGCACACTGAAGCTTTCTTT
CASRVSEHTEAFF
>many|TRBJ1-5|TRBV12-3/TRBV12-4|NA
TGTGCCAGCAGGGAGGGGATCAATCAGCCCCAGCATTTT
CASREGINQPQHF
>NA|TRBJ2-3|TRBV27|TRBD2
TGTGCCAGCAGTTCAAGACTAGCGGGAGGGCCGCGGGATACGCAGTATTTT
CASSSRLAGGPRDTQYF
>many|TRBJ2-7|TRBV2|TRBD1
TGTGCCAGCAGCCTAAACCAGGGGGCGTACGAGCAGTACTTC
CASSLNQGAYEQYF
>many|TRBJ2-5|TRBV12-3/TRBV12-4|NA
TGTGCCAGCAGTTTTGGGTGGGACCGGAGACAAGAGACCCAGTACTTC
CASSFGWDRRQETQYF
>NA|TRBJ2-2|TRBV24-1|NA
TGTGCCACCAGTACTCCCAACCCAGCGAACACCGGGGAGCTGTTTTTT
CATSTPNPANTGELFF
>many|TRBJ2-1|TRBV27|TRBD2
TGTGCCAGCAGTCCCTGGACTAGCGGGAGCTCCTACAATGAGCAGTTCTTC
CASSPWTSGSSYNEQFF
>NA|TRBJ2-2|TRBV7-9|TRBD1
TGTGCCAGCAGGTCTTCCCCCAGGGGGCTCTCCGGGGAGCTGTTTTTT
CASRSSPRGLSGELFF
>NA|TRBJ2-5|TRBV18|NA
TGTGCCAGCTCAGTCTCAGGGGAACAGACCCAGTACTTC
CASSVSGEQTQYF
>few|TRBJ1-5|TRBV6-5|TRBD1
TGTGCCAGCAGTTACGACAGGGGGCATCAGCCCCAGCATTTT
CASSYDRGHQPQHF
>few|TRBJ2-3|TRBV10-3|TRBD2
TGTGCCACCAGTGAGGTAGCGGGAGTGGGCACAGATACGCAGTATTTT
CATSEVAGVGTDTQYF
>NA|TRBJ2-3|TRBV11-2|TRBD1
TGTGCCAGCAGCCCCGAGGGGGGACAGGGCGATACGCAGTATTTT
CASSPEGGQGDTQYF
>many|TRBJ2-1|TRBV27|TRBD2
TGTGCCAGCAGTCCATGGGGACTAGCGGGAGGGGAAAACAATGAGCAGTTCTTC
CASSPWGLAGGENNEQFF
>NA|TRBJ2-1|TRBV9|TRBD2
TGTGCCAGCAGCTCCCTCAGCGGGGGCCCCTACAATGAGCAGTTCTTC
CASSSLSGGPYNEQFF
>many|TRBJ2-2|TRBV7-3|NA
TGTGCCAGCAGGCGGGACGGAAACACCGGGGAGCTGTTTTTT
CASRRDGNTGELFF
>NA|TRBJ2-2|TRBV9|TRBD2
TGTGCCAGCGGCCTCCCGGGGGCGGGAGGGCCCGCGAACACCGGGGAGCTGTTTTTT
CASGLPGAGGPANTGELFF
>many|TRBJ2-7|TRBV28|NA
TGTGCCAGCAGTCTACGGTGGGAGCAGTACTTC
CASSLRWEQYF
>many|TRBJ1-1|TRBV12-3/TRBV12-4|NA
TGTGCCAGCAGCAAGAACACTGAAGCTTTCTTT
CASSKNTEAFF
>many|TRBJ2-6|TRBV7-9|TRBD1
TGTGCCAGCACACCGGGACAGGGAGGGAATGGGGCCAACGTCCTGACTTTC
CASTPGQGGNGANVLTF
>NA|TRBJ1-2|TRBV3-1|NA
TGTGCCAGCAGCGACGACAAGGACAACTATGGCTACACCTTC
CASSDDKDNYGYTF
>many|TRBJ1-2|TRBV28|NA
TGTGCCAGCTCACCGGGGGGAACTAACTATGGCTACACCTTC
CASSPGGTNYGYTF
>many|TRBJ1-2|TRBV11-2|NA
TGTGCCAGCAGCTTAGGGACTCACTATGGCTACACCTTC
CASSLGTHYGYTF
>NA|TRBJ2-3|TRBV6-1|NA
TGTGCCAGCAGTGACCCGAGCGGGCGGGCAGATACGCAGTATTTT
CASSDPSGRADTQYF